This T cell receptor (beta chain) was identified during a study of T cells in localized non-small cell lung cancer. Worth noting for this clone: Its specificity is unknown.

Profiled with immunoSEQ multiplex PCR; TCRdb holds only in-frame clones, not every one. The sample contains approximately 31,000 clones, 85% to 90% of which appear only once. Points from the study as a whole: Adjacent lung was found to contain a median approximately 60 of the top 100 tumor clones. With higher T cell density in blood came longer overall survival. It remains possible that heterogeneity exists, since only one tumor region was sequenced.

The CDR3 contains 17 residues. The V and J ends lost 1 base and 0 bases, in that order; junction bases with no gene match: 5. CDR1 and CDR2 from the germline V gene are LNHDA and SQIVND (reference sequence). This sequence originates from a female donor at least 60 years old with stage I lung adenocarcinoma. The gene calls are TRBV19 and TRBJ2-2; 7 bases line up with TRBD2. Sequencing used peripheral blood, obtained before any cancer treatment. The CDR3 reads CASSIVAGETNTGELFF. The CDR3 region has the DNA TGTGCCAGTAGTATAGTTGCGGGAGAAACGAACACCGGGGAGCTGTTTTTT.